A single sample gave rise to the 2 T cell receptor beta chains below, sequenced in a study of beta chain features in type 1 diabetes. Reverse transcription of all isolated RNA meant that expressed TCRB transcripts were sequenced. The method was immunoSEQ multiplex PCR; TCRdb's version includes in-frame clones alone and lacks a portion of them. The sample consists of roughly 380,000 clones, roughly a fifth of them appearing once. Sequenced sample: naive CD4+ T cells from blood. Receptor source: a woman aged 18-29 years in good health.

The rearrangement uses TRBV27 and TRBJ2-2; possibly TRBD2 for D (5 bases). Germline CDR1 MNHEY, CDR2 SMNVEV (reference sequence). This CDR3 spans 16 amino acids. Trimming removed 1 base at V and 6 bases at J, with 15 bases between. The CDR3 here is CASSLYEGVLAGELFF. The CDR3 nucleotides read TGTGCCAGCAGTTTATACGAGGGTGTCTTGGCCGGGGAGCTGTTTTTT.

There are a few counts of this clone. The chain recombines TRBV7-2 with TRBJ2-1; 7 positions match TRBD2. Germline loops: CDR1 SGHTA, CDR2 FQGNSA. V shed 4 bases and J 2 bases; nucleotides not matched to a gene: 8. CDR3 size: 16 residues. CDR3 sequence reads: CASSSEAGRAYNEQFF. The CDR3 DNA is TGTGCCAGCAGCTCAGAAGCGGGGAGGGCCTACAATGAGCAGTTCTTC.